A selection of T cell receptor beta chains follows, all from one sample in a study of beta chain features in type 1 diabetes. The method was immunoSEQ multiplex PCR; TCRdb's version includes in-frame clones alone and lacks a portion of them. Of 300,000 to 400,000 clones listed, roughly 14% are singletons. Source material: naive CD4+ T cells from blood. The receptors come from a woman between 18 and 30 years old with type 1 diabetes. CDR3s include the opening cysteine and the closing phenylalanine or tryptophan. A D gene is named only where the DNA matches it firmly. Rows may omit the clone size; those that give it use once, few, many or a size class.

V: TRBV18; J: TRBJ2-1; size: NA; D: TRBD2; CDR3: CASSLTSGYNEQFF; DNA: TGTGCCAGCTCATTGACTAGCGGCTACAATGAGCAGTTCTTC
V: TRBV27; J: TRBJ2-5; size: NA; D: TRBD1; CDR3: CASRGLQGASETQYF; DNA: TGTGCCAGCAGAGGGTTACAGGGGGCATCGGAGACCCAGTACTTC
V: TRBV11-3; J: TRBJ2-5; size: NA; D: TRBD2; CDR3: CASSPSSGGRTKETQYF; DNA: TGTGCCAGCAGCCCATCGTCAGGCGGGAGAACGAAAGAGACCCAGTACTTC
V: TRBV7-9; J: TRBJ1-2; size: few; D: TRBD1; CDR3: CASSPTGDYGYTF; DNA: TGTGCCAGCAGCCCGACAGGGGACTATGGCTACACCTTC
V: TRBV28; J: TRBJ1-1; size: NA; D: TRBD1; CDR3: CASSFQGATEAFF; DNA: TGTGCCAGCAGTTTCCAGGGGGCAACTGAAGCTTTCTTT
V: TRBV30; J: TRBJ2-3; size: NA; D: NA; CDR3: CAWSLWEPLSEDTQYF; DNA: TGTGCCTGGAGTTTGTGGGAGCCCCTGTCGGAAGATACGCAGTATTTT
V: TRBV19; J: TRBJ2-6; size: NA; D: NA; CDR3: CASSTTISGANVLTF; DNA: TGTGCCAGTAGTACTACGATATCTGGGGCCAACGTCCTGACTTTC
V: TRBV9; J: TRBJ2-1; size: few; D: TRBD2; CDR3: CASSVGTRPYNEQFF; DNA: TGTGCCAGCAGCGTGGGGACTAGGCCATACAATGAGCAGTTCTTC
V: TRBV5-1; J: TRBJ1-1; size: few; D: NA; CDR3: CASSLTTVNTEAFF; DNA: TGCGCCAGCAGCTTGACGACAGTGAACACTGAAGCTTTCTTT
V: TRBV27; J: TRBJ1-1; size: NA; D: NA; CDR3: CASSSRGGRGTEAFF; DNA: TGTGCCAGCAGTTCAAGGGGGGGCCGGGGCACTGAAGCTTTCTTT
V: TRBV6-5; J: TRBJ2-1; size: NA; D: TRBD2; CDR3: CASSRGLAVHNEQFF; DNA: TGTGCCAGCAGCCGCGGACTAGCGGTCCACAATGAGCAGTTCTTC
V: TRBV2; J: TRBJ2-1; size: NA; D: TRBD1; CDR3: CASSLDRVRYNEQFF; DNA: TGTGCCAGCAGCTTAGACAGGGTTCGTTACAATGAGCAGTTCTTC
V: TRBV2; J: TRBJ2-1; size: NA; D: TRBD2; CDR3: CASRRTSQDNEQFF; DNA: TGTGCCAGCCGGAGGACTAGCCAAGACAATGAGCAGTTCTTC
V: TRBV27; J: TRBJ1-2; size: NA; D: NA; CDR3: CASSLGEGRYGYTF; DNA: TGTGCCAGCAGTTTAGGGGAGGGACGGTATGGCTACACCTTC
V: TRBV7-6; J: TRBJ1-2; size: NA; D: NA; CDR3: CASSPRQAGGYTF; DNA: TGTGCCAGCAGCCCCCGACAGGCAGGTGGCTACACCTTC
V: TRBV9; J: TRBJ1-2; size: NA; D: NA; CDR3: CASSVATQGYTF; DNA: TGTGCCAGCAGCGTAGCTACCCAAGGCTACACCTTC